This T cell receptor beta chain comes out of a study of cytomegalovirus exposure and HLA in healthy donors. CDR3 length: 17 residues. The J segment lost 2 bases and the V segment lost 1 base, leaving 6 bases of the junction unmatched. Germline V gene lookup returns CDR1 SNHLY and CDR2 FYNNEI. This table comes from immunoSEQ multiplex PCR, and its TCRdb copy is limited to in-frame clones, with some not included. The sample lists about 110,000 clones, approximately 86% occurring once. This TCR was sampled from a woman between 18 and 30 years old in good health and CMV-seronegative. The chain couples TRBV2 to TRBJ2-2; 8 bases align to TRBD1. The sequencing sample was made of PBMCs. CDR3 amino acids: CASSEGRAGGNTGELFF. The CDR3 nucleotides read TGTGCCAGCAGTGAAGGAAGGGCAGGGGGCAACACCGGGGAGCTGTTTTTT.